The 2 T cell receptor beta chains reported below all come from one sample, sequenced in a study of regulatory T cells in long-lasting Graves disease. Indicated time point: persistent/refractory GD, antithyroid drugs over 5 years with positive TRAb. Construction of the TCR library relied on RNA isolated from PBMCs. For TCR beta, libraries came from iRepertoire HTBI primers and Arm-PCR of CDR3 regions. TCRdb reprocessed the multiplex PCR reads with MiXCR, giving one entry per CDR3 protein. Among 400,000 to 500,000 distinct CDR3 sequences listed, around 20% were seen once. The material was peripheral blood mononuclear cells (PBMCs), obtained when the disease was refractory, from a patient treated with antithyroid drugs. The receptors here all came from a female donor with Graves disease.

The chain combines TRBV19 with TRBJ1-3; D is ambiguous. This CDR3 is built from 13 residues. The germline V and J ends were trimmed by 6 bases and 0 bases, with 6 bases remaining between them. Germline V gene sequence: CDR1 LNHDA, CDR2 SQIVND (reference sequence). CDR3 protein: CASRVNSGNTIYF. DNA for the CDR3: TGTGCCAGTAGGGTCAACTCTGGAAACACCATATATTTT.

In its sample, this clonotype was seen a few times. Since a much larger clone is just one base distant, this may be a read error. The chain employs TRBV11-2 and TRBJ1-1; D is uncertain. The CDR3 has 13 amino acids. The germline CDR1 and CDR2 sequences are SGHAT and FQNNGV. The CDR3 spells CASSLFATNEALF. CDR3 nucleotides: TGTGCCAGCAGCTTATTTGCCACGAACGAAGCTCTCTTT.